A single sample gave rise to the 3 T cell receptor beta chains below, sequenced in a study of T cells in Graves' hyperthyroidism and ophthalmopathy. The TCR beta CDR3 regions underwent amplification using RNA transcripts as the source. An initial round of RT-PCR targeting the TCR CDR3 relied on the HTBI primer set. TCRdb recomputed calls from the multiplex PCR reads with MiXCR, one row per CDR3 protein. This sample has about 560,000 distinct CDR3 sequences, with approximately 15% found just once. The sample comprised blood. These receptors originate from a woman between 18 and 29 years old with Graves' hyperthyroidism.

This clonotype was found many times. This chain links TRBV6-1 with TRBJ2-7, with D hard to call. Germline V gives CDR1 MNHNS, CDR2 SASEGT. CDR3 length: 13 residues. V lost 7 bases, J lost 1 base, and 11 bases lay in between. In nucleotides, the CDR3 is TGTGCCAGCAATTCCGAAGGGTCCTACGAGCAGTACTTC. As protein: CASNSEGSYEQYF.

Only a few counts were recorded for this clonotype. This chain joins TRBV3-1 and TRBJ2-4, with no clear D. This CDR3 contains 13 residues. The germline CDR1 and CDR2 sequences are LGHDT and YNNKEL (reference sequence). The V gene lost 0 bases and the J gene lost 6 bases, with 6 bases spanning the gap. This CDR3 is CASSQDAPNIQYF. Written as DNA, the CDR3 is TGTGCCAGCAGCCAAGATGCCCCAAACATTCAGTACTTC.

This clonotype came up many times. This sequence joins TRBV27 and TRBJ1-4; no reliable D call. The CDR3 covers 14 residues. Germline V gene data show CDR1 as MNHEY and CDR2 as SMNVEV (reference sequence). The V gene lost 5 bases and the J gene lost 0 bases, with 7 bases spanning the gap. In DNA, the CDR3 is TGTGCCAGCAGTGCTCAAGCAACTAATGAAAAACTGTTTTTT. Its protein is CASSAQATNEKLFF.